Below, 25 T cell receptor beta chains from the same sample are listed, as sequenced in a study of tumor-infiltrating lymphocytes in primary liver carcinoma. A constant-region primer served to make TCR beta cDNA from 500 to 550 ng total RNA. Amplification in three nested multiplex PCR rounds with slightly modified ARM-PCR gave rise to TCR beta libraries. Forward primers for TRBV1-TRBV30 and a C-beta reverse primer served the first two PCR rounds, at about 10 cycles each. TCRdb re-called the multiplex PCR reads through MiXCR, storing one row per CDR3 protein. The sample carries more than 70,000 distinct CDR3 sequences, 55% to 85% recorded once. The approximately 17-34 mg bulk tissue piece was not sorted before simultaneous RNA and DNA extraction. The sequencing sample was made of liver tumor tissue from sampling region 1. Subset given: tumor region T1, superior pole. The receptors stem from a man aged 40-49 years with primary liver carcinoma and hepatitis B virus infection.

Regarding this clonotype: One junction end does not reproduce the germline sequence, and a read error may be involved. The J gene is TRBJ2-7, the V gene TRBV6-6; D may correspond to TRBD1 or TRBD2 (5 bases each). Germline V gene sequence: CDR1 MNHNY, CDR2 SVGAGI (reference sequence). This CDR3 is 16 amino acids long. The CDR3 sequence is CASTYDPPWTGGDQYF. CDR3 in DNA: TGTGCCAGCACTTACGACCCTCCTTGGACGGGTGGGGACCAGTACTTC.

This clonotype was observed a handful of times. The CDR3 ends on some other residue instead of the conserved phenylalanine or tryptophan, so this is likely a read error. CDR3 in DNA: TGTGCCAGCAGCTTGGACAGTGTAAACACTGAAGCTTTCTCT. Translated, it gives CASSLDSVNTEAFS. The V gene is TRBV11-3, the J gene TRBJ1-1, with D perhaps matching TRBD1 (6 bases). The length of the CDR3 is 14 residues. Trimming took 3 bases from V and 2 from J, leaving 10 bases between them. CDR1 and CDR2 from the germline V gene are SGHNT and YENEEA.

The genes are TRBV14 and TRBJ2-1; D gene unclear. The CDR3 extends over 16 amino acids. Between the trimmed V and J ends, which lost 4 bases and 5 bases, there was a span of 18 bases. Germline values: CDR1 SGHDN, CDR2 FVKESK. CDR3 sequence: CASSPSGQYRHNEQFF. The CDR3 nucleotides are TGTGCCAGCAGCCCATCTGGCCAGTACCGCCACAATGAGCAGTTCTTC.

Turning to this clonotype: A junction end diverges from the germline sequence, so it may reflect a read error. The chain recombines TRBV12-3 or TRBV12-4 with TRBJ1-1, with a tentative D call TRBD1 (5 bases). The CDR3 extends over 12 amino acids. CDR3 sequence reads: CAGSAGSTKAFF. CDR3 DNA: TGTGCCGGCAGCGCAGGGAGCACTAAGGCTTTCTTC.

In regard to this clonotype: An end of the junction differs from the germline gene, which may be a read error. The CDR3 is CIVGPAVGHTDTQYF. For the CDR3, the DNA is TGCATCGTTGGGCCCGCAGTGGGGCACACAGATACGCAGTATTTT. The chain couples TRBV29-1 to TRBJ2-3; D is perhaps TRBD1 (5 bases). In germline, CDR1 is SQVTM, CDR2 ANQGSEA. The CDR3 extends over 15 amino acids.

This clonotype was recorded a few times. One junction end disagrees with the germline gene, perhaps due to a read error. V and J are TRBV10-1 and TRBJ2-3, with TRBD2 matching over 9 bases. Germline assignment: CDR1 WNHNN and CDR2 SYGVQD (reference sequence). The CDR3 runs 18 residues. In DNA, the CDR3 is TGCGCCAGCAGAGAGTCGGTGGCTAGCGGGACCCGGGGAGATACGCAGTATTTT. Protein sequence: CASRESVASGTRGDTQYF.

This clonotype was recorded only once. The junction shows a germline mismatch at one end, possibly a read error. The chain couples TRBV10-3 to TRBJ2-4; 12 bases align to TRBD2. Germline-derived CDR1 and CDR2 are ENHRY and SYGVKD. CDR3 length: 16 residues. The CDR3 coding sequence is TGTGCCATCAGTGAGTTGGCTAGCGGGAGGGCGGACATACAGTACTTC. Residues: CAISELASGRADIQYF.

In this sample, this clonotype turned up a few times. This chain joins TRBV20-1 and TRBJ2-7; weak D call: TRBD1 (8 bases). Trimming cost V 6 bases and J 7 bases, with 22 bases left between them. Looked up from germline, CDR1 is DFQATT and CDR2 is SNEGSKA (reference sequence). The CDR3 is made up of 14 amino acids. In DNA, the CDR3 is TGCAGTGCAAACCCTACAGGGGGGGAGAAGGAGCAGTACTTC. This codes for CSANPTGGEKEQYF.

With respect to this clonotype: A read error may produce the germline difference seen at one junction end. The rearrangement links TRBV12-3 or TRBV12-4 to TRBJ2-1; D possibly corresponds to TRBD1 (5 bases). CDR3 length: 14 amino acids. The CDR3 sequence is CTSSPYQGINGQFF. CDR3 in DNA: TGTACCAGCAGTCCCTATCAGGGTATTAATGGGCAGTTCTTC.

On this clonotype itself: One base away lies a much larger clone, so this may be a sequencing read error. The chain links TRBV28 to TRBJ2-5; the match to TRBD2 covers 7 bases. The CDR3 sequence is 15 residues long. The germline V gene has CDR1 MDHEN and CDR2 SYDVKM. CDR3 residues: CASSAGGLGQETQHF. In DNA, the CDR3 is TGTGCCAGCAGTGCCGGAGGACTAGGGCAAGAGACCCAGCACTTC.

V usage is TRBV5-5 and J usage is TRBJ2-1; D is perhaps TRBD2 (5 bases). Trimming took 5 bases from V and 6 from J, leaving 24 bases between them. Germline CDR1 SGHKS, CDR2 YYEKEE (reference sequence). The CDR3 is made up of 17 amino acids. In DNA form, the CDR3 reads TGTGCCAGCAGTTGGCGACCGGGATTATCGGCCTTCAATGAGCAGTTCTTC. It is translated as CASSWRPGLSAFNEQFF.

V usage is TRBV2 and J usage is TRBJ2-5; D not resolved. Trimming took off 10 bases at V and 2 bases at J, with 5 bases between the two ends. Germline CDR1 is SNHLY and CDR2 is FYNNEI. This CDR3 spans 10 amino acids. This CDR3 is CAIRQETQYF. In DNA form, the CDR3 reads TGTGCCATCAGGCAAGAGACCCAGTACTTC. The full variable domain, completed using reference TRBV2 and TRBJ2-5, is EPEVTQTPSHQVTQMGQEVILRCVPISNHLYFYWYRQILGQKVEFLVSFYNNEISEKSEIFDDQFSVERPDGSNFTLKIRSTKLEDSAMYFCAIRQETQYFGPGTRLLVL.

This clonotype was recorded at least ten times. V usage is TRBV7-9 and J usage is TRBJ2-7, with D tentatively TRBD1 or TRBD2 (5 bases each). Trimming cost V 0 bases and J 0 bases, with 6 bases left between them. CDR3 length: 14 residues. Per the germline V gene, CDR1 is SEHNR and CDR2 is FQNEAQ (reference sequence). The CDR3 spells CASSLAGTSYEQYF. The CDR3, as DNA: TGTGCCAGCAGCTTAGCCGGGACCTCCTACGAGCAGTACTTC.

The V gene is TRBV20-1, the J gene TRBJ2-2, with TRBD1 matching 7 bases. The CDR3 is 13 residues long. Germline loops: CDR1 DFQATT, CDR2 SNEGSKA (reference sequence). The ends lost 5 bases at V and 2 bases at J; junction bases unmatched: 2. CDR3 residues: CSAGTENTGELFF. The CDR3 DNA sequence: TGCAGTGCTGGGACAGAAAACACCGGGGAGCTGTTTTTT.

A remark on this clonotype: The junction differs from germline at one of its ends, possibly a read error. The rearrangement uses TRBV11-1 and TRBJ2-2, with D perhaps matching TRBD2 (5 bases). The CDR3 consists of 14 residues. Looked up from germline, CDR1 is SGHAT and CDR2 is FQDESV (reference sequence). This CDR3 reads CVSSLGLHTGELLF. The CDR3 DNA is TGTGTCAGCAGCTTAGGTTTACACACCGGGGAGCTGTTATTT.

The chain joins TRBV12-3 or TRBV12-4 to TRBJ2-7; D is perhaps TRBD1 (5 bases). The CDR3 has 13 residues. Here the CDR3 DNA reads TGTGCAGGCAGACTGAGACAGTCCTACGAGCAGTACTTC. Protein: CAGRLRQSYEQYF.

Concerning this clonotype itself: One end of the junction does not line up with germline, which may come from a read error. The chain carries TRBV5-5 and TRBJ2-4; D tentatively fits TRBD1 or TRBD2 (5 bases each). Germline V gene lookup returns CDR1 SGHKS and CDR2 YYEKEE (reference sequence). The length of the CDR3 is 14 residues. The DNA of the CDR3 is TGTGCCAGCAGCCTAGAGGCCGGGGCGTACATTCAATACTTC. Its translation: CASSLEAGAYIQYF.

Turning to this clonotype: This clone may be a read error of a much larger clone one base away. The chain employs TRBV24-1 and TRBJ2-3; D not resolved. Germline V gives CDR1 KGHDR, CDR2 SFDVKD. There are 16 residues in the CDR3. CDR3: CTTSDPGGRFTDTQYF. The DNA for the CDR3 is TGTACCACCAGTGACCCCGGCGGCAGATTCACAGATACGCAGTATTTT.

Comments on this clonotype: A much larger clone differs from this one at a single base, so this may be a read error. The CDR3 does not close with the conserved phenylalanine or tryptophan, likely indicating a read error. The chain employs TRBV5-1 and TRBJ2-1, with 10 bases lining up with TRBD1. The germline gives CDR1 SGHRS, CDR2 YFSETQ. The CDR3 totals 14 residues. With V trimmed by 3 bases and J by 7 bases, 4 bases remained unmatched. CDR3: CASSSDRGVNEQFL. The CDR3 DNA follows: TGCGCCAGCAGCTCGGACAGGGGGGTTAATGAGCAGTTCCTC.

This clonotype was recorded at least ten times. The gene calls are TRBV10-2 and TRBJ2-3; the D is unclear. V shed 2 bases and J shed 0 bases, with 9 bases lying between them. This CDR3 contains 15 residues. CDR1 and CDR2 (germline): WSHSY, SAAADI. The CDR3 region has the DNA TGCGCCAGCAGTGAGAGTGGAACTAGCACAGATACGCAGTATTTT. This codes for CASSESGTSTDTQYF.

The chain joins TRBV5-4 to TRBJ2-6; 8 bases are shared with TRBD1. V shed 9 bases, J shed 2 bases, and the junction held 7 bases outside the gene matches. Per germline, CDR1 SGHNT and CDR2 YYREEE (reference sequence). The CDR3 has 15 residues. CDR3 sequence: CAKSSQGAGANVLTF. The DNA for the CDR3 is TGTGCCAAGAGCTCACAGGGGGCTGGGGCCAACGTCCTGACTTTC.

This clonotype was detected many times. The chain recombines TRBV7-9 with TRBJ2-1; D is possibly TRBD2 (6 bases). The CDR3 totals 15 residues. Between the trimmed V and J ends, which lost 5 bases and 4 bases, there was a span of 15 bases. Germline CDR1 and CDR2: SEHNR and FQNEAQ (reference sequence). The CDR3 is CASSLNSGVYNEQFF. CDR3 coding DNA: TGTGCCAGCAGCCTTAATAGCGGAGTGTACAATGAGCAGTTCTTC. The entire variable domain, with the rest obtained from reference TRBV7-9 and TRBJ2-1, is as follows: DTGVSQNPRHKITKRGQNVTFRCDPISEHNRLYWYRQTLGQGPEFLTYFQNEAQLEKSRLLSDRFSAERPKGSFSTLEIQRTEQGDSAMYLCASSLNSGVYNEQFFGPGTRLTVL.

In regard to this clonotype: Germline and junction disagree at one end, which may indicate a read error. The V and J genes are TRBV20-1 and TRBJ2-7; D may be TRBD1 (6 bases). CDR1 and CDR2 from the germline V gene are DFQATT and SNEGSKA (reference sequence). This CDR3 has 12 residues. As DNA, the CDR3 is TGCAGTGATAGAGGACAGCTCCACGAGCAGTACTTC. It is translated as CSDRGQLHEQYF.

The chain has TRBV6-1 and TRBJ2-3, with D possibly matching TRBD2 (5 bases). The CDR3 has 13 residues. Trimming took off 7 bases at V and 8 bases at J, with 16 bases between the two ends. Germline V gene lookup returns CDR1 MNHNS and CDR2 SASEGT. The CDR3 DNA is TGTGCCAGCACCCGAGGGAGTGATGTTACGCAGTATTTT. Translating gives CASTRGSDVTQYF.

This clonotype was seen ten or more times. This sequence joins TRBV6-1 and TRBJ2-3; D unresolved. Germline V lookup: CDR1 MNHNS, CDR2 SASEGT. The length of the CDR3 is 12 residues. Trimming shortened V by 6 bases and J by 2 bases, and 6 bases separated the two germline ends. CDR3 protein: CASRVTTDTQYF. The CDR3, as DNA: TGTGCCAGCAGGGTTACCACAGATACGCAGTATTTT.